The 22 T cell receptor beta chains below come from one sample, sequenced in a study of cytomegalovirus exposure and HLA in healthy donors. The method was immunoSEQ multiplex PCR; TCRdb's version includes in-frame clones alone and lacks a portion of them. The data contain around 190,000 clones, roughly three quarters of them singletons. Input material: PBMCs. Receptors were obtained from a woman aged 25 to 39 in good health and CMV-seronegative.

The chain carries TRBV10-2 and TRBJ2-4; 7 nucleotides match TRBD2. Trimming cost V 2 bases and J 0 bases; bases outside gene matches: 4. The CDR3 is 16 residues long. In germline, CDR1 is WSHSY, CDR2 SAAADI. The CDR3 DNA is TGCGCCAGCAGTGAGGAGCTAGCGGTAGCCAAAAACATTCAGTACTTC. Protein product: CASSEELAVAKNIQYF.

As to this clone: A far larger clone lies a single base away; this is likely a read error. The V call is TRBV7-9, the J call TRBJ1-2; TRBD1 matches 8 bases. After removal of 4 bases from V and 4 bases from J, the junction contained 2 bases not matched to a gene. The CDR3 runs 13 residues. Looked up from germline, CDR1 is SEHNR and CDR2 is FQNEAQ (reference sequence). In DNA form, the CDR3 reads TGTGCCAGCAGCTCGGACAGGGTCTATGGCTACACCTTC. This translates into CASSSDRVYGYTF.

CDR3 region: CAWSVQMTSAAETQYF. The CDR3 DNA reads TGTGCCTGGAGTGTACAAATGACTAGCGCGGCGGAGACCCAGTACTTC. V and J are TRBV30 and TRBJ2-5, with 8 bases matching TRBD2. Germline lookup yields CDR1 GTSNPN and CDR2 SVGIG (reference sequence). The CDR3 is made up of 16 amino acids. Unmatched junction bases numbered 11, after V lost 0 bases and J lost 5 bases.

V is TRBV9 and J is TRBJ2-7; D perhaps matches TRBD1 (5 bases). Between the trimmed V and J ends, which lost 3 bases and 4 bases, there was a span of 5 bases. Germline loops: CDR1 SGDLS, CDR2 YYNGEE. The CDR3 extends over 11 amino acids. CDR3 nucleotides: TGTGCCAGCAGCGCAGGGTACGAGCAGTACTTC. Translated: CASSAGYEQYF.

V and J are TRBV18 and TRBJ1-2; D is uncertain. The V gene lost 2 bases and the J gene lost 2 bases, with 6 bases spanning the gap. Looked up from germline, CDR1 is KGHSH and CDR2 is LQKENI. The CDR3 has 13 residues. The chain's CDR3 is CASSPERNYGYTF. The CDR3 bases are TGTGCCAGCTCACCAGAACGGAACTATGGCTACACCTTC.

The rearrangement joins TRBV7-8 to TRBJ2-5; possible D gene TRBD2, 6 bases. TRBJ2-7 matches the DNA end more closely, so the J call is doubtful. CDR3 size: 15 residues. The germline V gene encodes CDR1 SGHVS and CDR2 FQNEAQ. CDR3 in DNA: TGTGCCAGCAGCTTACCTACTAGCCAGGGCTACGAGCAGTACTTC. Translation gives CASSLPTSQGYEQYF.

The rearrangement links TRBV5-1 to TRBJ1-1; D might be TRBD1 (5 bases). V was cut by 0 bases and J by 4 bases, with 13 bases left in between. The CDR3 is 15 residues long. Germline V gene sequence: CDR1 SGHRS, CDR2 YFSETQ. CDR3 sequence reads: CASSLAGGPSTEAFF. The DNA of the CDR3 is TGCGCCAGCAGCTTGGCGGGGGGTCCTTCCACTGAAGCTTTCTTT.

This rearrangement joins TRBV28 to TRBJ2-7, with D maybe TRBD2 (5 bases). Between the trimmed V and J ends, which lost 2 bases and 0 bases, there was a span of 11 bases. The CDR3 spans 15 residues. CDR1 is MDHEN and CDR2 is SYDVKM in the germline V gene. The DNA for the CDR3 is TGTGCCAGCAGTTTAATTCTAGGGAGCTCCTACGAGCAGTACTTC. This sequence encodes CASSLILGSSYEQYF.

The gene calls are TRBV19 and TRBJ1-5; no clear D. V lost 6 bases and J 3 bases, leaving 12 bases between the germline ends. From germline, CDR1 is LNHDA and CDR2 SQIVND (reference sequence). CDR3 length: 14 residues. CDR3 nucleotides: TGTGCCAGTAGAATGGGAGGGTACAATCAGCCCCAGCATTTT. Translated: CASRMGGYNQPQHF.

The rearrangement links TRBV19 to TRBJ1-5; 7 bases are a match to TRBD1. CDR3 length: 17 residues. Germline CDR1 reads LNHDA; CDR2 reads SQIVND (reference sequence). V lost 3 bases, J lost 0 bases, and 8 bases stayed unmatched. The CDR3 DNA follows: TGTGCCAGTAGTATCATTCCAGGGGGTGATAGCAATCAGCCCCAGCATTTT. It codes for CASSIIPGGDSNQPQHF.

J is TRBJ2-2 and V is TRBV18; D is perhaps TRBD2 (6 bases). Trimming stripped 2 bases from V and 2 bases from J, with 18 bases between. From germline, CDR1 is KGHSH and CDR2 LQKENI. CDR3 size: 18 residues. For the CDR3, the DNA is TGTGCCAGCTCACCAGTGCCGCGGGGCCCGCTCAACACCGGGGAGCTGTTTTTT. Residues: CASSPVPRGPLNTGELFF.

This clone was counted between two and nine times. The chain employs TRBV15 and TRBJ1-3, with D maybe TRBD1 (6 bases). V was pared by 0 bases and J by 1 base, with 19 bases between. CDR3 size: 19 residues. Germline V lookup: CDR1 LNHNV, CDR2 YYDKDF (reference sequence). The CDR3 is CATSRDRIRLGTSGNTIYF. In DNA form, the CDR3 reads TGTGCCACCAGCAGAGATCGAATCCGGCTGGGGACATCTGGAAACACCATATATTTT.

The chain carries TRBV18 and TRBJ1-4; D remains ambiguous. The CDR3 extends over 13 amino acids. Deletions cut 3 bases from V and 7 bases from J, with 9 bases between. Germline loops: CDR1 KGHSH, CDR2 LQKENI. The CDR3 nucleotides are TGTGCCAGCTCACCGCGGTCAAGTGAAAAACTGTTTTTT. This sequence encodes CASSPRSSEKLFF.

The chain is built from TRBV19 and TRBJ1-6; the match to TRBD1 covers 9 bases. The CDR3 loop spans 16 amino acids. Germline V lookup: CDR1 LNHDA, CDR2 SQIVND (reference sequence). Trimming took 7 bases from V and 10 from J; bases not matched to a gene: 14. The CDR3 sequence: CASTERDRDLRSPLHF. CDR3 nucleotides: TGTGCCAGTACCGAGAGGGACAGGGACTTAAGATCACCCCTCCACTTT. The whole variable domain, filled in from reference TRBV19 and TRBJ1-6, reads DGGITQSPKYLFRKEGQNVTLSCEQNLNHDAMYWYRQDPGQGLRLIYYSQIVNDFQKGDIAEGYSVSREKKESFPLTVTSAQKNPTAFYLCASTERDRDLRSPLHFGNGTRLTVT.

This rearrangement joins TRBV5-6 to TRBJ2-7; TRBD1 matches 9 bases. Germline CDR1 reads SGHDT; CDR2 reads YYEEEE. V dropped 4 bases and J dropped 6; count of bases not matched to a gene: 11. The CDR3 length is 15 residues. This CDR3 is CASSVGQGTTSEQYF. CDR3 nucleotide sequence: TGTGCCAGCAGCGTGGGACAGGGAACTACGAGCGAGCAGTACTTC.

As regards this clone: This sample also contains other DNA sequences that code for the same CDR3. The chain recombines TRBV18 with TRBJ2-7; D possibly corresponds to TRBD1 (6 bases). The CDR3 totals 13 residues. V was trimmed by 6 bases and J by 4 bases, leaving 13 bases between them. CDR1 and CDR2 (germline): KGHSH, LQKENI. CDR3 region: CASSQGTPYEQYF. The CDR3 DNA is TGTGCCAGCTCCCAAGGGACACCTTACGAGCAGTACTTC.

This chain connects TRBV27 to TRBJ2-7, with 11 bases identical to TRBD1. V shed 6 bases, J shed 2 bases, and the junction held 3 bases outside the gene matches. This CDR3 is 14 amino acids long. Germline V lookup: CDR1 MNHEY, CDR2 SMNVEV (reference sequence). Here the CDR3 reads CASSGTGGPYEQYF. CDR3 DNA: TGTGCCAGCAGCGGGACAGGGGGTCCCTACGAGCAGTACTTC.

This clone was counted between two and nine times. The V gene is TRBV9, the J gene TRBJ1-3; D ambiguous. Trimming took off 4 bases at V and 1 base at J, with 6 bases between the two ends. This CDR3 is built from 13 residues. The germline CDR1 and CDR2 sequences are SGDLS and YYNGEE. This CDR3 is CASSPSSGNTIYF. In nucleotides, the CDR3 is TGTGCCAGCAGCCCCAGTTCTGGAAACACCATATATTTT.

The chain uses TRBV5-4 and TRBJ1-5, with D possibly matching TRBD1 (5 bases). This CDR3 comprises 15 residues. V shed 4 bases and J shed 2 bases, with 13 bases lying between them. Germline V lookup: CDR1 SGHNT, CDR2 YYREEE (reference sequence). In DNA form, the CDR3 reads TGTGCCAGCAGCCCGGGGGGGGACGGCAATCAGCCCCAGCATTTT. It codes for CASSPGGDGNQPQHF.

Remarks on this clone: The sample carries other DNA sequences with the same CDR3. The chain is built from TRBV25-1 and TRBJ2-2; 8 bases are a match to TRBD2. This CDR3 is built from 18 residues. The germline V gene encodes CDR1 MGHDK and CDR2 SYGVNS. V lost 2 bases to trimming and J lost 0 bases; unmatched junction nucleotides: 8. The CDR3 reads CASSEPPGGGSNTGELFF. The CDR3 DNA reads TGTGCCAGCAGTGAACCCCCGGGGGGGGGTTCGAACACCGGGGAGCTGTTTTTT.

This chain uses TRBV28 with TRBJ1-2; D might be TRBD1 (6 bases). CDR1 and CDR2 from the germline V gene are MDHEN and SYDVKM. CDR3 length: 14 amino acids. V lost 6 bases and J lost 4, with 15 bases in between. The CDR3 protein is CASRTDGQIYGYTF. CDR3 nucleotides: TGTGCCAGCAGAACCGACGGACAGATCTATGGCTACACCTTC.

This clone has more than one count but fewer than ten. This sequence joins TRBV19 and TRBJ1-5, with 8 bases aligning to TRBD1. V lost 1 base and J lost 3; bases outside the gene matches: 2. The CDR3 has 15 amino acids. Per germline, CDR1 LNHDA and CDR2 SQIVND (reference sequence). CDR3 loop: CASSIGRGPNQPQHF. CDR3 sequence (DNA): TGTGCCAGTAGTATAGGCAGGGGGCCCAATCAGCCCCAGCATTTT. The complete variable domain, with remaining parts taken from reference TRBV19 and TRBJ1-5, reads DGGITQSPKYLFRKEGQNVTLSCEQNLNHDAMYWYRQDPGQGLRLIYYSQIVNDFQKGDIAEGYSVSREKKESFPLTVTSAQKNPTAFYLCASSIGRGPNQPQHFGDGTRLSIL.